The sequence of this T cell receptor (beta chain) was determined in a study of post-analysis software for immune sequencing data. Overall study findings and caveats: Significantly lower normalized Chao1 diversity was found in patients with multiple sclerosis relative to controls. Pronounced co-clustering by F measure was evident among identically batched samples. Among about 5 TRBV segments more frequent in patients than controls were TRBV5-6, TRBV5-1 and TRBV20-1.

The library was made from cDNA and included unique molecular identifiers. MiXCR was run by TCRdb on the PCR reads, yielding one entry per CDR3 protein. The sample lists almost 700,000 distinct CDR3 sequences; around 64% were seen once. The CDR3 runs to 12 residues. CDR1 is SQVTM and CDR2 is ANQGSEA in the germline V gene. V gave up 3 bases and J gave up 8 bases, with 13 bases separating them. As regards this clonotype: Its antigen is as yet unknown.

The sample was blood. V gene TRBV29-1 combines with J gene TRBJ1-2; D not certain. The clonotype was recovered from a girl aged 2 to 10 with multiple sclerosis. The DNA for the CDR3 is TGCAGCGTTGAGGAGTACACGGGAGGCTACACCTTC. Its translation is CSVEEYTGGYTF.